This TCR beta chain was found in a study of graft-versus-host responses after intestinal transplantation. Study at large: Tacrolimus plus steroids were given to all recipients for approximately three years, preceded by anti-thymocyte globulin induction.

Data came from immunoSEQ multiplex PCR; TCRdb stores just in-frame clones and leaves some out. Found here are thousands of clones, around 74% of them singletons; the top ten hold approximately 31%. This CDR3 has 12 amino acids. Lamina propria and intraepithelial lymphocytes were released by processing graft tissue. The sample here was ileum tissue, taken about 70 weeks after intestinal transplant. The receptor comes from a human patient who received an intestinal transplant, so some T cells may come from the graft donor. The chain couples TRBV7-5 to TRBJ2-7; the table's D call TRBD1 went unverified against the DNA. TRBV7-5 is a listed pseudogene. The CDR3 here is CASSLSGNEQYF. The CDR3 nucleotides are TGTGCCAGCAGCTTATCAGGGAACGAGCAGTACTTC.